This TCR beta chain was identified in a study of beta chain features in type 1 diabetes. The CDR3 covers 14 residues. V was shortened by 5 bases and J by 0 bases, with 9 bases between the two germline ends. Germline CDR1 is LGHNA and CDR2 is YNFKEQ. As regards this clone: This probably arose from a read error, given a far larger clone one base away. The sample contains more than one DNA sequence encoding this CDR3.

The authors reverse transcribed all of the isolated RNA, so sequencing captured expressed TCRB transcripts. Here immunoSEQ multiplex PCR was the method, and the copy in TCRdb shows in-frame clones only, minus some. This sample has around 340,000 clones, with 8% found just once. The sequenced material came from central memory CD4+ T cells from blood. The V gene is TRBV4-2, the J gene TRBJ2-3; weak D call: TRBD1 (6 bases). This receptor was obtained from a woman aged 18-35 years in good health. The CDR3 DNA reads TGTGCCAGCAGCTTGCAGGGGAGCACAGATACGCAGTATTTT. It is translated as CASSLQGSTDTQYF.